This T cell receptor beta chain originates from a study of blood T cell repertoires in COVID-19. Study-wide background: The samples span acute and convalescent COVID-19 from the United States, Italy and Spain. The cDNA or gDNA used as material had been derived from T cells, B-cell-depleted T cells, or PBMCs.

The CDR3 spans 19 residues. Germline V CDR1 and CDR2: LNHDA, SQIVND (reference sequence). V dropped 5 bases and J dropped 0; count of bases not matched to a gene: 13. Authors' data handling: By means of reference gene primer amplification, nucleated cell counts were estimated. Libraries were prepared by immunoSEQ multiplex PCR; TCRdb keeps only in-frame clonotypes and omits some of them. V and J calls and clone size follow that table, whereas D and trimming were derived from the DNA. The sample lists 390,000 or so clones, around 86% occurring once. The J gene is TRBJ2-6, the V gene TRBV19, with 7 nucleotides matching TRBD1. Input material: peripheral blood. The sequence came from a woman younger than 45 with active or convalescent COVID-19. CDR3 sequence: CASSFPGGLLVSGANVLTF. In DNA form, the CDR3 reads TGTGCCAGTAGTTTTCCAGGGGGTCTTCTGGTCTCTGGGGCCAACGTCCTGACTTTC.